This entry concerns a single T cell receptor beta chain. Those who participated ranged in age from roughly 18 to 90 years and resided in 24 US areas. Donors in Cohort 3 who had recovered were those with two negative PCRs, healthcare professional clearance, or resolution of their symptoms. This sample is drawn from a study of blood T cell repertoires in COVID-19. As for the study in general: T cells, B-cell-depleted T cells, or PBMCs provided the cDNA or gDNA that served as material.

The V gene end was trimmed by 0 bases and the J gene end by 1 base; junction bases not matched to a gene: 7. The CDR3 totals 17 residues. Germline CDR1 SGHAT, CDR2 FQNNGV. Clones were read by immunoSEQ multiplex PCR, and TCRdb kept only the in-frame ones, dropping some. The repertoire holds around 430,000 clones, 87% seen once, with around 10% in the top ten. The TCR sequence derives from a woman aged 45-59 years who had recovered from COVID-19. The J gene is TRBJ1-2, the V gene TRBV11-2; 8 nucleotides match TRBD1. The sequencing input was PBMCs or T cells enriched from blood (not recorded which). The CDR3 loop is CASSLDWDRSYNYGYTF. The CDR3 coding sequence is TGTGCCAGCAGCTTAGATTGGGACAGGTCCTATAACTATGGCTACACCTTC. Based on the CDR3 plus reference TRBV11-2 and TRBJ1-2, the full variable domain is EAGVAQSPRYKIIEKRQSVAFWCNPISGHATLYWYQQILGQGPKLLIQFQNNGVVDDSQLPKDRFSAERLKGVDSTLKIQPAKLEDSAVYLCASSLDWDRSYNYGYTFGSGTRLTVV.